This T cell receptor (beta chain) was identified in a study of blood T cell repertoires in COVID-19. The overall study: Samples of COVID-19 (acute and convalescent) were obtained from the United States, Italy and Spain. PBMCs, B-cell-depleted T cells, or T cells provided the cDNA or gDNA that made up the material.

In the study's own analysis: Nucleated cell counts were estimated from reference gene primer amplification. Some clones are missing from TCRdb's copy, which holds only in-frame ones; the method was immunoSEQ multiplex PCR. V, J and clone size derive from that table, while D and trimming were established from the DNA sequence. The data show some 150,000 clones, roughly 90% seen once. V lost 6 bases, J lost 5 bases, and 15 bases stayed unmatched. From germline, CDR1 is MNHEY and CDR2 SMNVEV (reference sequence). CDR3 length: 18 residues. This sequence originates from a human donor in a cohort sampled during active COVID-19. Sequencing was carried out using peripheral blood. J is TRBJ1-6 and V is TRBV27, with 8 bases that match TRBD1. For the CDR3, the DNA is TGTGCCAGCAGCCGGACCCGGGACAGGCAGAATCATAATTCACCCCTCCACTTT. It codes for CASSRTRDRQNHNSPLHF.